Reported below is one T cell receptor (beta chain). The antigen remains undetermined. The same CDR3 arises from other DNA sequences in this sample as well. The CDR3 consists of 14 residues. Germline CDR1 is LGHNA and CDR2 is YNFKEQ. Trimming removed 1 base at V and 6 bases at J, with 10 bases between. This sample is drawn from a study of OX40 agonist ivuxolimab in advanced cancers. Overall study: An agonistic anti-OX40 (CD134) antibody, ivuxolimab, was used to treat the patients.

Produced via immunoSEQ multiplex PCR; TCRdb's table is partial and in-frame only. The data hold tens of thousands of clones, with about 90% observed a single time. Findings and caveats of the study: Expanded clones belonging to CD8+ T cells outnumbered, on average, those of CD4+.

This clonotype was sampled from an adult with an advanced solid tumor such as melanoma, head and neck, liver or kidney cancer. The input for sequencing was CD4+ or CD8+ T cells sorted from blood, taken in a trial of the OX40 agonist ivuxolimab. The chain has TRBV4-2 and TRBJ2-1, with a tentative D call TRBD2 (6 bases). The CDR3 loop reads CASSQVGGSNEQFF. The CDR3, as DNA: TGTGCCAGCAGCCAAGTCGGAGGGTCCAATGAGCAGTTCTTC.